Below, 16 T cell receptor beta chains from the same sample are listed, as sequenced in a study of identical twins. One entry per CDR3 protein, called by TCRdb with MiXCR from the 5' RACE reads. Of about 720,000 distinct CDR3 sequences listed, around a sixth are singletons. In addition, the sample was reused for a study of T cells expressing NK-cell markers.

Sequencing input: PBMCs. The receptors were sampled from a woman aged 18-29 years in good health.

This clonotype was seen a few times. This chain connects TRBV12-3 or TRBV12-4 to TRBJ1-3; no firm D call. This CDR3 has 13 residues. Deletions cut 6 bases from V and 0 bases from J, with 6 bases between. CDR3 sequence (DNA): TGTGCCAGCAGGAAGGACTCTGGAAACACCATATATTTT. This translates into CASRKDSGNTIYF.

This clonotype was seen more than once but under ten times. The chain recombines TRBV12-3 or TRBV12-4 with TRBJ2-1; D is possibly TRBD2 (5 bases). The CDR3 has 13 residues. Trimming shortened V by 3 bases and J by 5 bases, and 8 bases separated the two germline ends. CDR3 loop: CASSFGENNEQFF. CDR3 bases: TGTGCCAGCAGTTTCGGGGAAAACAATGAGCAGTTCTTC.

The chain combines TRBV7-9 with TRBJ2-7; possibly TRBD1 or TRBD2 for D (5 bases each). Trimming left V 3 bases short and J 4 bases short, with 22 bases between. Germline CDR1 reads SEHNR; CDR2 reads FQNEAQ (reference sequence). This CDR3 is 17 amino acids long. The CDR3 loop is CASSFTSGSPGQYEQYF. CDR3 bases: TGTGCCAGCAGCTTTACATCAGGGAGTCCTGGGCAGTACGAGCAGTACTTC.

This clonotype showed up just a few times. The chain joins TRBV6-1 to TRBJ1-6; possibly TRBD1 for D (5 bases). Trimming shortened V by 0 bases and J by 10 bases, and 7 bases separated the two germline ends. This CDR3 is built from 13 residues. The germline V gene encodes CDR1 MNHNS and CDR2 SASEGT. DNA for the CDR3: TGTGCCAGCAGTGAAGCGGGGGACTCACCCCTCCACTTT. Protein product: CASSEAGDSPLHF.

This clonotype was observed at least ten times. This chain joins TRBV2 and TRBJ2-3, with D unresolved. Germline values: CDR1 SNHLY, CDR2 FYNNEI. V gave up 6 bases and J gave up 2 bases, with 6 bases separating them. This CDR3 has 12 residues. CDR3 in amino acids: CASRAYTDTQYF. As DNA, the CDR3 is TGTGCCAGCAGGGCGTACACAGATACGCAGTATTTT.

The rearrangement uses TRBV27 and TRBJ2-2; D possibly matches TRBD1 or TRBD2 (5 bases each). The V end was cut by 4 bases, the J end by 0 bases, with 12 bases between. The CDR3 consists of 16 residues. CDR1 and CDR2 (germline): MNHEY, SMNVEV (reference sequence). CDR3 protein: CASSSRRDPNTGELFF. In DNA form, the CDR3 reads TGTGCCAGCAGTTCTCGCCGGGACCCGAACACCGGGGAGCTGTTTTTT.

This clonotype was seen more than once but under ten times. This chain connects TRBV7-2 to TRBJ2-7; TRBD2 matches at 9 bases. V was pared by 5 bases and J by 0 bases, with 8 bases of the junction left unmatched. The CDR3 is 16 amino acids. CDR1 is SGHTA, CDR2 FQGNSA, per germline. The CDR3 is CASSQTGLASSYEQYF. Written as DNA, the CDR3 is TGTGCCAGCAGCCAGACGGGACTAGCTAGCTCCTACGAGCAGTACTTC. Using reference TRBV7-2 and TRBJ2-7 for the parts outside the CDR3, the full variable domain is GAGVSQSPSNKVTEKGKDVELRCDPISGHTALYWYRQSLGQGLEFLIYFQGNSAPDKSGLPSDRFSAERTGGSVSTLTIQRTQQEDSAVYLCASSQTGLASSYEQYFGPGTRLTVT.

V and J are TRBV29-1 and TRBJ1-2; 11 bases align to TRBD1. Trimming at V came to 6 bases and at J to 8 bases, leaving 5 bases not matched to a gene. Germline V gene data show CDR1 as SQVTM and CDR2 as ANQGSEA. The CDR3 spans 12 residues. In DNA, the CDR3 is TGCAGCGTGGGGGGACAGGGGGGCGGCTACACCTTC. Its protein is CSVGGQGGGYTF. Full variable domain (remainder filled in from reference TRBV29-1 and TRBJ1-2): SAVISQKPSRDICQRGTSLTIQCQVDSQVTMMFWYRQQPGQSLTLIATANQGSEATYESGFVIDKFPISRPNLTFSTLTVSNMSPEDSSIYLCSVGGQGGGYTFGSGTRLTVV.

A few counts support this clonotype. The J gene is TRBJ2-1, the V gene TRBV20-1; 9 nucleotides agree with TRBD2. Trimming took 0 bases from V and 7 from J; bases not matched to a gene: 10. The CDR3 runs 16 residues. Per the germline V gene, CDR1 is DFQATT and CDR2 is SNEGSKA (reference sequence). The CDR3 DNA reads TGCAGTGCTAGAGATTGGATTAGCGGGAGTTTAAATGAGCAGTTCTTC. It translates to CSARDWISGSLNEQFF.

This clonotype was detected many times. The chain joins TRBV29-1 to TRBJ2-3; 9 nucleotides agree with TRBD2. In germline, CDR1 is SQVTM, CDR2 ANQGSEA. With 1 base clipped from V and 1 base from J, the junction kept 3 bases outside the gene matches. The CDR3 length is 15 residues. CDR3 in amino acids: CSVEARTSGTDTQYF. CDR3 sequence (DNA): TGCAGCGTTGAAGCACGGACTAGCGGCACAGATACGCAGTATTTT.

J is TRBJ1-2 and V is TRBV6-5; 7 positions match TRBD1. CDR1 and CDR2 from the germline V gene are MNHEY and SVGAGI. J gave up 3 bases and V 4 bases, and 5 bases lay outside the gene matches. This CDR3 region has 14 residues. CDR3 loop: CASSSRGEYYGYTF. CDR3 DNA: TGTGCCAGCAGTTCCAGGGGGGAGTACTATGGCTACACCTTC.

The V gene is TRBV15, the J gene TRBJ1-1; possible D gene TRBD1, 6 bases. Trimming cost V 3 bases and J 5 bases, with 16 bases left between them. There are 15 residues in the CDR3. Germline lookup yields CDR1 LNHNV and CDR2 YYDKDF (reference sequence). DNA of the CDR3: TGTGCCACCAGCAGCGTTCTAGGGGGAAATACTGAAGCTTTCTTT. Translating gives CATSSVLGGNTEAFF.

V is TRBV12-3 or TRBV12-4 and J is TRBJ2-5; D not resolved. CDR3 length equals 16 residues. Trimming cost V 4 bases and J 0 bases, with 15 bases left between them. The CDR3 DNA sequence: TGTGCCAGCAGTTCATGGTGGATTCAGAACCAAGAGACCCAGTACTTC. Residues: CASSSWWIQNQETQYF.

There are many counts of this clonotype. The J gene is TRBJ2-7, the V gene TRBV6-5, with TRBD1 identical over 9 bases. This CDR3 has 15 residues. V was pared by 0 bases and J by 0 bases, with 0 bases of the junction left unmatched. CDR1 MNHEY and CDR2 SVGAGI come from the germline V gene. The CDR3 coding sequence is TGTGCCAGCAGTTACTCGGGACAGGGCTCCTACGAGCAGTACTTC. Translating gives CASSYSGQGSYEQYF.

The sample holds a few counts of this clonotype. The chain combines TRBV5-1 with TRBJ2-5; no clear D. The CDR3 runs 16 residues. Germline V gives CDR1 SGHRS, CDR2 YFSETQ. V was cut by 0 bases and J by 5 bases, with 17 bases left in between. The CDR3 DNA follows: TGCGCCAGCAGCTTGGAAATTAAGTTAGCCCCCGAGACCCAGTACTTC. The encoded protein is CASSLEIKLAPETQYF.

This clonotype was recorded many times. Here the CDR3 reads CASSLRVADTQYF. As DNA, the CDR3 is TGTGCCAGCAGTTTAAGGGTGGCAGATACGCAGTATTTT. This chain uses TRBV12-3 or TRBV12-4 with TRBJ2-3; D remains ambiguous. V was cut by 2 bases and J by 4 bases, with 7 bases left in between. The CDR3 is 13 residues long.